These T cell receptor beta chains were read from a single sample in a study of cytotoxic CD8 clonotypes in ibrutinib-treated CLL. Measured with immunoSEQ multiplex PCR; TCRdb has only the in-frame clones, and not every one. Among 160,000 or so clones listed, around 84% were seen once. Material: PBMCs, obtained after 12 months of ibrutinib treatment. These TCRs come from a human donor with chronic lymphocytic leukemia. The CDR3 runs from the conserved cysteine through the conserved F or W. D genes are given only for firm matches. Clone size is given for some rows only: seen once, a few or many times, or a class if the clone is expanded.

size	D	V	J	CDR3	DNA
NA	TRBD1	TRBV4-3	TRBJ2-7	CASSQTGQARIHEQYF	TGCGCCAGCAGCCAGACGGGACAGGCCCGAATTCACGAGCAGTACTTC
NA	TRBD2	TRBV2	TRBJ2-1	CASPRTSGGAGYNEQFF	TGTGCCAGCCCAAGGACTAGCGGGGGGGCCGGGTACAATGAGCAGTTCTTC
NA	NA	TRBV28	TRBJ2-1	CASSSFNLKGDNEQFF	TGTGCCAGCAGTTCCTTCAACTTAAAAGGTGATAATGAGCAGTTCTTC
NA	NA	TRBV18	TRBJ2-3	CASSADELVTQYF	TGTGCCAGCTCAGCGGACGAGTTAGTTACGCAGTATTTT
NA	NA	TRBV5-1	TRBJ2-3	CASSGGRGTDTQYF	TGCGCCAGCAGCGGGGGTAGGGGCACAGATACGCAGTATTTT
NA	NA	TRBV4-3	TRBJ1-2	CASSQVTGKDYTF	TGCGCCAGCAGCCAAGTAACAGGGAAGGACTACACCTTC
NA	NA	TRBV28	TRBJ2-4	CASNYGVAKNIQYF	TGTGCCAGCAATTATGGAGTAGCCAAAAACATTCAGTACTTC
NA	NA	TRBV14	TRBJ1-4	CASNLRDEKLFF	TGTGCCAGCAACCTCCGGGATGAAAAACTGTTTTTT
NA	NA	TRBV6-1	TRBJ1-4	CASRPLATEKLFF	TGTGCCAGCAGGCCCCTGGCCACTGAAAAACTGTTTTTT
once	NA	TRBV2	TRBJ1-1	CASSGPGGSTEAFF	TGTGCCAGCAGTGGACCGGGGGGGAGCACTGAAGCTTTCTTT
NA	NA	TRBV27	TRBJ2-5	CASSYFATRETQYF	TGTGCCAGCAGCTACTTTGCTACTAGGGAGACCCAGTACTTC
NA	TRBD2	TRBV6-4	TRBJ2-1	CASSATTSGIRFF	TGTGCCAGCAGTGCCACTACCAGCGGGATTCGGTTCTTC
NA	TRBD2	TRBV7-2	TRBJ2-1	CASSLDGLAGPNNEQFF	TGTGCCAGCAGCTTAGACGGACTAGCGGGTCCCAACAATGAGCAGTTCTTC
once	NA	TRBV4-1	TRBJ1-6	CASSQLTVSYNSPLHF	TGCGCCAGCAGCCAACTCACGGTTTCATATAATTCACCCCTCCACTTT
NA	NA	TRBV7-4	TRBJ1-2	CASRQDANYGYTF	TGTGCCAGCAGGCAAGATGCTAACTATGGCTACACCTTC
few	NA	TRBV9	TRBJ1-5	CASSVDGSNQPQHF	TGTGCCAGCAGCGTAGACGGAAGCAATCAGCCCCAGCATTTT
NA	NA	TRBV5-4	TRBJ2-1	CASDRGFEGGGSYNEQFF	TGTGCCAGCGACAGGGGCTTTGAGGGCGGGGGGTCCTACAATGAGCAGTTCTTC
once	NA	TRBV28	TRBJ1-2	CASSPVAKLGQTSHTF	TGTGCCAGCAGTCCGGTAGCTAAGCTAGGGCAAACTTCGCACACCTTC
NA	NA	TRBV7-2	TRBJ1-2	CASSLVLGNYGYTF	TGTGCCAGCAGCTTAGTGCTGGGTAACTATGGCTACACCTTC
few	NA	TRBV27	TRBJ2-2	CASSIQNTGELFF	TGTGCCAGCAGTATACAGAACACCGGGGAGCTGTTTTTT
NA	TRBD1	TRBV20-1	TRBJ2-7	CSARGGWEQYF	TGCAGTGCCCGAGGGGGCTGGGAGCAGTACTTC
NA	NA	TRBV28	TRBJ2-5	CASSLPLIGETQYF	TGTGCCAGCAGTTTACCATTGATTGGAGAGACCCAGTACTTC
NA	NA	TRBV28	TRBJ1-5	CASSPPPAGRQPQHF	TGTGCCAGCAGTCCCCCCCCCGCGGGGCGGCAGCCCCAGCATTTT
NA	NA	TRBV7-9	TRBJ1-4	CASSLFRETTNEKLFF	TGTGCCAGCAGCCTCTTTCGGGAGACAACTAATGAAAAACTGTTTTTT
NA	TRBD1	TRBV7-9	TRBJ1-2	CASSRSLGQDVNYGYTF	TGTGCCAGCAGCCGCTCCCTGGGACAGGACGTTAACTATGGCTACACCTTC
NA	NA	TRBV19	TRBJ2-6	CASKSGASGANVLTF	TGTGCCAGTAAGTCAGGGGCGTCCGGGGCCAACGTCCTGACTTTC
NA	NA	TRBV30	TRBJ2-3	CAWSVRTVSTDTQYF	TGTGCCTGGAGTGTACGGACAGTTAGCACAGATACGCAGTATTTT
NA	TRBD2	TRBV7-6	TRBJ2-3	CASSYRLAGGTDTQYF	TGTGCCAGCAGTTATAGACTAGCGGGAGGCACAGATACGCAGTATTTT
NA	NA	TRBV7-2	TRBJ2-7	CASSLGGGFSYEQYF	TGTGCCAGCAGCTTAGGGGGTGGATTCTCCTACGAGCAGTACTTC
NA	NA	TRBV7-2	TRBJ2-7	CASSSTAPYEQYF	TGTGCCAGCTCCTCCACGGCCCCCTACGAGCAGTACTTC
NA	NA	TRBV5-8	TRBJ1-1	CASSYEGPIANTEAFF	TGTGCCAGCAGCTACGAGGGGCCGATAGCGAACACTGAAGCTTTCTTT
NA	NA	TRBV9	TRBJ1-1	CASSPPGQTPEAFF	TGTGCCAGCAGCCCTCCCGGGCAAACGCCTGAAGCTTTCTTT
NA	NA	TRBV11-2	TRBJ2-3	CASTAGPGIRTDTQYF	TGTGCCAGCACCGCAGGCCCAGGGATCCGCACAGATACGCAGTATTTT
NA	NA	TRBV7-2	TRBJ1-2	CASSLGGGRDLSGYTF	TGTGCCAGCAGCTTAGGGGGCGGCAGAGATCTCAGTGGCTACACCTTC
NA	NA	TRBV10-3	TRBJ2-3	CAISEPRGASSTDTQYF	TGTGCCATCAGTGAGCCTCGGGGGGCATCTAGCACAGATACGCAGTATTTT
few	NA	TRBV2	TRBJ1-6	CASALGGTNTSPLHF	TGTGCCAGCGCTCTTGGTGGGACAAACACGTCACCCCTCCACTTT
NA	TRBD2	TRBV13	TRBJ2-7	CASSLGLSGEGSYEQYF	TGTGCCAGCAGCTTAGGCCTGTCGGGGGAGGGGTCCTACGAGCAGTACTTC
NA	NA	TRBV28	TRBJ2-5	CASSTGFRTQYF	TGTGCCAGCAGTACAGGGTTCAGGACCCAGTACTTC
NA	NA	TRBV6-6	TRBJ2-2	CASSGGLLTGELFF	TGTGCCAGCAGTGGGGGACTCTTGACCGGGGAGCTGTTTTTT
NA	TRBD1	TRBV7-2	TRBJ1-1	CASSLKGQQDTEAFF	TGTGCCAGCAGCTTAAAGGGACAGCAAGACACTGAAGCTTTCTTT
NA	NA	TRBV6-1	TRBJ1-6	CASSEFLGRGHSPLHF	TGTGCCAGCAGTGAATTTTTGGGTAGGGGACACTCACCCCTCCACTTT
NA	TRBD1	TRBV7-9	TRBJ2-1	CASDRVAEQFF	TGTGCCAGCGACAGGGTGGCTGAGCAGTTCTTC
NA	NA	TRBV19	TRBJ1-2	CASAPFRGDYGYTF	TGTGCCAGTGCACCCTTCAGGGGTGACTATGGCTACACCTTC
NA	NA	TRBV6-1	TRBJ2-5	CASDDRGGGAQYF	TGTGCCAGCGATGACCGCGGTGGTGGGGCCCAGTACTTC
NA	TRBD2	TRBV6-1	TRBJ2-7	CAISEAPLAGGIYEQYF	TGTGCCATCAGTGAGGCCCCACTAGCGGGAGGGATTTACGAGCAGTACTTC
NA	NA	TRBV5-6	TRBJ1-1	CASSRSTEAFF	TGTGCCAGCAGCCGTAGTACTGAAGCTTTCTTT
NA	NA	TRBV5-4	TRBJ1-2	CASKSWGDGGYYGYTF	TGTGCCAGCAAATCGTGGGGGGACGGAGGATACTATGGCTACACCTTC
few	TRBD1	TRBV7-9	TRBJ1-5	CASSRDRVEPQHF	TGTGCCAGCAGCCGGGACAGGGTAGAGCCCCAGCATTTT
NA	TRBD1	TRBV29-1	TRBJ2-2	CSADRGTGELFF	TGCAGCGCCGACAGGGGGACCGGGGAGCTGTTTTTT
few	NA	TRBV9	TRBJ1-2	CASSTSGGNYGYTF	TGTGCCAGCAGCACAAGTGGGGGGAACTATGGCTACACCTTC